This entry lists 17 T cell receptor beta chains sequenced from one sample in a study of PD-1 blockade in mismatch repair-deficient tumors. Clones were read by immunoSEQ multiplex PCR, and TCRdb kept only the in-frame ones, dropping some. The sample has 70,000 to 90,000 clones; 65% to 85% are singletons. The source material was peripheral blood, sampled 44 weeks after starting pembrolizumab. Receptors originate from an adult with mismatch repair-deficient cancer.

CDR3 protein: CASSQVGGYSYNEQFF. The CDR3 DNA follows: TGTGCCAGCAGCCAAGTGGGCGGGTACTCCTACAATGAGCAGTTCTTC. This rearrangement joins TRBV14 to TRBJ2-1, with TRBD2 as a possible D gene (5 bases). CDR3 size: 16 residues. CDR1 is SGHDN, CDR2 FVKESK, per germline. Between the trimmed V and J ends, which lost 1 base and 0 bases, there was a span of 10 bases.

This chain connects TRBV6-4 to TRBJ2-3; a weak D match, TRBD1 (5 bases). This CDR3 region has 14 residues. Germline values: CDR1 MRHNA, CDR2 SNTAGT. Trimming pared 2 bases from V and 1 base from J, leaving 7 bases between. The CDR3 DNA sequence: TGTGCCAGCAGTGACAGGGGTGGCACAGATACGCAGTATTTT. This gives the protein CASSDRGGTDTQYF.

The genes are TRBV7-2 and TRBJ2-1; TRBD1 agrees at 7 bases. Germline V CDR1 and CDR2: SGHTA, FQGNSA. Trimming cost V 0 bases and J 3 bases; bases outside gene matches: 5. This CDR3 is built from 16 residues. The CDR3 sequence is CASSLARDRDYNEQFF. DNA of the CDR3: TGTGCCAGCAGCTTAGCGAGAGACAGGGACTACAATGAGCAGTTCTTC.

This chain joins TRBV23-1 and TRBJ1-1; 7 positions agree with TRBD1. TRBV23-1 is an ORF; its function is uncertain. Trimming took 8 bases from V and 5 from J; bases not matched to a gene: 20. This CDR3 has 17 residues. CDR3 DNA sequence: TGCGCCAGCCTCCCCGTGGCAGGGGGGTTGGTACGGACTGAAGCTTTCTTT. This sequence encodes CASLPVAGGLVRTEAFF.

J is TRBJ2-3 and V is TRBV9, with D possibly matching TRBD1 (6 bases). The CDR3 is made up of 16 amino acids. CDR1 and CDR2 from the germline V gene are SGDLS and YYNGEE. Trimming cost V 0 bases and J 4 bases, with 15 bases left between them. The CDR3 DNA is TGTGCCAGCAGCGTAGTTGCAGGGGTACGGCCAGATACGCAGTATTTT. It codes for CASSVVAGVRPDTQYF.

The chain recombines TRBV6-6 with TRBJ1-1, with unresolved D. With 6 bases removed from V and 2 bases from J, the gap between germline ends came to 7 bases. Germline CDR1 reads MNHNY; CDR2 reads SVGAGI (reference sequence). This CDR3 has 12 amino acids. The DNA of the CDR3 is TGTGCCAGCAGCGATTCCAACACTGAAGCTTTCTTT. Protein product: CASSDSNTEAFF.

The table lists this clone with a count of one. The chain uses TRBV15 and TRBJ2-3; 9 nucleotides agree with TRBD1. Germline V CDR1 and CDR2: LNHNV, YYDKDF (reference sequence). The CDR3 has 15 amino acids. V shed 0 bases, J shed 8 bases, and the junction held 6 bases outside the gene matches. In nucleotides, the CDR3 is TGTGCCACCAGCAGAGAGGGACAGGGAGCCCTTACGCAGTATTTT. Encoded protein: CATSREGQGALTQYF.

CDR3 amino acids: CASRNSGRDTGELFF. CDR3 nucleotides: TGTGCCAGCAGAAATAGCGGAAGGGACACCGGGGAGCTGTTTTTT. The J gene is TRBJ2-2, the V gene TRBV25-1; a weak D match, TRBD2 (6 bases). Germline V lookup: CDR1 MGHDK, CDR2 SYGVNS. This CDR3 has 15 residues. The germline V and J ends were trimmed by 6 bases and 3 bases, with 14 bases remaining between them. Combining the CDR3 with reference TRBV25-1 and TRBJ2-2 gives the whole variable domain EADIYQTPRYLVIGTGKKITLECSQTMGHDKMYWYQQDPGMELHLIHYSYGVNSTEKGDLSSESTVSRIRTEHFPLTLESARPSHTSQYLCASRNSGRDTGELFFGEGSRLTVL.

The V gene is TRBV7-2, the J gene TRBJ2-1, with TRBD1 matching 11 bases. V dropped 5 bases and J dropped 8; count of bases not matched to a gene: 8. The CDR3 totals 15 residues. The germline gives CDR1 SGHTA, CDR2 FQGNSA. CDR3 region: CASSEAGQGGHEQFF. CDR3 sequence (DNA): TGTGCCAGCAGCGAAGCGGGACAGGGGGGCCATGAGCAGTTCTTC.

The chain's CDR3 is CASSLAFGEAGELFF. The CDR3 DNA sequence: TGTGCCAGCAGCTTAGCCTTCGGAGAGGCCGGGGAGCTGTTTTTT. The V call is TRBV7-8, the J call TRBJ2-2; D gene unclear. The germline V and J ends were trimmed by 0 bases and 6 bases, with 11 bases remaining between them. Germline V lookup: CDR1 SGHVS, CDR2 FQNEAQ. This CDR3 has 15 amino acids. The full variable domain, rest sourced from reference TRBV7-8 and TRBJ2-2, is GAGVSQSPRYKVAKRGQDVALRCDPISGHVSLFWYQQALGQGPEFLTYFQNEAQLDKSGLPSDRFFAERPEGSVSTLKIQRTQQEDSAVYLCASSLAFGEAGELFFGEGSRLTVL.

The chain uses TRBV6-5 and TRBJ1-3; unclear D gene. Deletions cut 5 bases from V and 0 bases from J, with 11 bases between. Per the germline V gene, CDR1 is MNHEY and CDR2 is SVGAGI. The CDR3 is 15 residues long. CDR3 nucleotides: TGTGCCAGCAGTCCAACCGCGAGCTCTGGAAACACCATATATTTT. It specifies CASSPTASSGNTIYF.

The chain joins TRBV29-1 to TRBJ2-1, with TRBD1 identical over 7 bases. Germline V gives CDR1 SQVTM, CDR2 ANQGSEA. V was clipped by 1 base and J by 9 bases; unmatched bases: 9. This CDR3 has 14 residues. The CDR3 sequence: CSVEGSTGISEQFF. The CDR3 DNA reads TGCAGCGTTGAAGGATCGACAGGGATTAGTGAGCAGTTCTTC.

The sample holds many counts of this clone. The gene calls are TRBV7-9 and TRBJ2-1; the D is unclear. The CDR3 covers 13 residues. Germline values: CDR1 SEHNR, CDR2 FQNEAQ (reference sequence). The germline V and J ends were trimmed by 0 bases and 6 bases, with 6 bases remaining between them. The CDR3 bases are TGTGCCAGCAGCTTAGCTAGGGTCAATGAGCAGTTCTTC. It codes for CASSLARVNEQFF. The full variable domain, rest sourced from reference TRBV7-9 and TRBJ2-1, is DTGVSQNPRHKITKRGQNVTFRCDPISEHNRLYWYRQTLGQGPEFLTYFQNEAQLEKSRLLSDRFSAERPKGSFSTLEIQRTEQGDSAMYLCASSLARVNEQFFGPGTRLTVL.

The J gene is TRBJ2-7, the V gene TRBV6-6; TRBD2 aligns across 9 bases. Germline lookup yields CDR1 MNHNY and CDR2 SVGAGI (reference sequence). After removal of 5 bases from V and 2 bases from J, the junction contained 10 bases not matched to a gene. The CDR3 contains 16 residues. This CDR3 reads CASSPGPIAGAYEQYF. As DNA, the CDR3 is TGTGCCAGCAGTCCCGGACCGATAGCGGGAGCCTACGAGCAGTACTTC.

The rearrangement links TRBV4-1 to TRBJ2-7; 11 bases fit TRBD2. Germline V gene sequence: CDR1 MGHRA, CDR2 YSYEKL. J lost 5 bases, V lost 4 bases, and 16 bases had no gene match. The CDR3 sequence is 18 residues long. The chain's CDR3 is CASSPELAGVSKEDEQYF. As DNA, the CDR3 is TGCGCCAGCAGCCCGGAACTAGCGGGAGTTTCCAAAGAAGACGAGCAGTACTTC.

This chain's CDR3 is CASSPAPRSSGANVLTF. The CDR3 DNA reads TGTGCCAGCAGCCCGGCCCCCAGATCCTCTGGGGCCAACGTCCTGACTTTC. The chain couples TRBV5-4 to TRBJ2-6, with no clear D. Germline CDR1 SGHNT, CDR2 YYREEE (reference sequence). V was clipped by 4 bases and J by 0 bases, with 14 bases between them. The CDR3 runs 17 residues.

The rearrangement joins TRBV7-9 to TRBJ1-2; D is unresolved. The CDR3 covers 13 residues. Deletions cut 1 base from V and 2 bases from J, with 5 bases between. Germline V gives CDR1 SEHNR, CDR2 FQNEAQ (reference sequence). CDR3 amino acids: CASSLGTNYGYTF. CDR3 DNA sequence: TGTGCCAGCAGCTTAGGTACCAACTATGGCTACACCTTC.